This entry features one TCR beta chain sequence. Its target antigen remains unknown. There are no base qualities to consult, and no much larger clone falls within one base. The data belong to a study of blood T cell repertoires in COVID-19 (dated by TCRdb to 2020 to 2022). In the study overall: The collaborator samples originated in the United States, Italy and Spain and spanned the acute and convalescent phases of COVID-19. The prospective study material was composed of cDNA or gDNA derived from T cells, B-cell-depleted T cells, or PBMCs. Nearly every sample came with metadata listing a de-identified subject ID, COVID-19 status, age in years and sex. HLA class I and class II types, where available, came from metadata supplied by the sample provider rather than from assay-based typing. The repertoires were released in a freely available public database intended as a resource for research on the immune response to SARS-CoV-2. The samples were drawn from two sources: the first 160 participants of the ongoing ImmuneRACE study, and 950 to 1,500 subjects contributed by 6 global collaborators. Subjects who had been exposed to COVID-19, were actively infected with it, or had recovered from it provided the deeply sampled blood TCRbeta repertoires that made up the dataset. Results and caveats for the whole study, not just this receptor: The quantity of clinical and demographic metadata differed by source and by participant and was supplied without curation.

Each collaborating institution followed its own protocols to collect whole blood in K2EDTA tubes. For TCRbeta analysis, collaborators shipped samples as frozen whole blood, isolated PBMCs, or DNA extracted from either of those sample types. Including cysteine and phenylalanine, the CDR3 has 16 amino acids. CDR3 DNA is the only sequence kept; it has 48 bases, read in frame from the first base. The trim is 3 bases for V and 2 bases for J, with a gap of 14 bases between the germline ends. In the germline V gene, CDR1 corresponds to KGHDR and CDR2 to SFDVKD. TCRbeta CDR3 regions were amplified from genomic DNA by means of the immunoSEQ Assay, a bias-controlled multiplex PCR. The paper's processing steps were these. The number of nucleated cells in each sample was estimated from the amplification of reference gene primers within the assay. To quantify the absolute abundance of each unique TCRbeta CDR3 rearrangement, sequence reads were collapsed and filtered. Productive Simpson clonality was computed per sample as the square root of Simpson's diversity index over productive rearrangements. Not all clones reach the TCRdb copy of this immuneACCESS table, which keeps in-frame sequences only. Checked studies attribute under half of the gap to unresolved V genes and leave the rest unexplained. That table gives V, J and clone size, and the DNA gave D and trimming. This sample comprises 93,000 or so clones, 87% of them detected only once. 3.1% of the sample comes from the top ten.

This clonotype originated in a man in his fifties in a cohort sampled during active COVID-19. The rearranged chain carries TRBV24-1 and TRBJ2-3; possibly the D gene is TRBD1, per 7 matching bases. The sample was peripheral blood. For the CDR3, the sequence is CATSDAGGQYTDTQYF. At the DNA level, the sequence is TGTGCCACCAGTGATGCCGGGGGACAGTACACAGATACGCAGTATTTT.